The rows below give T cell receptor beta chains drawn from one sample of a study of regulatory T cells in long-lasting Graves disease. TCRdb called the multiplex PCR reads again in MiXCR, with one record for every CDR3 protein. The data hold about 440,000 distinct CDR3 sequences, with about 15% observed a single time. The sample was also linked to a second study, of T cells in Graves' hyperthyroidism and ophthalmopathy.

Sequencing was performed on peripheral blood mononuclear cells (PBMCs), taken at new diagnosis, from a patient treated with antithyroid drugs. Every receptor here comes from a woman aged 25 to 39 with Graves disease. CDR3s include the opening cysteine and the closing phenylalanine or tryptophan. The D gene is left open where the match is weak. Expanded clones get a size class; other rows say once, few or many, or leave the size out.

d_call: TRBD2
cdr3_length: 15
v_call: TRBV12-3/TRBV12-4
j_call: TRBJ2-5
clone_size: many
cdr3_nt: TGTGCCAGCAGTTTAGGAGGACTAGCGGGAGAGACCCAGTACTTC
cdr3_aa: CASSLGGLAGETQYF

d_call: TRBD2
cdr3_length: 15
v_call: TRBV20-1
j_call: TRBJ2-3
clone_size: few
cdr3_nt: TGCAGTGCTAGGACACTAGCGGGAGACACAGATACGCAGTATTTT
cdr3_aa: CSARTLAGDTDTQYF

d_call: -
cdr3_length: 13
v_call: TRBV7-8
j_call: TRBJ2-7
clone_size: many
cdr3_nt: TGTGCCAGCAGCTCCCCGGGGCAGGGCGAGCAGTACTTC
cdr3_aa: CASSSPGQGEQYF

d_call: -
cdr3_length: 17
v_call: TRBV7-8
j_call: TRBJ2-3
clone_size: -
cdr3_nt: TGTGCCAGCAGCTTGCGGCTCGGAGGGGCCGGCACAGATACGCAGTATTTT
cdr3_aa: CASSLRLGGAGTDTQYF

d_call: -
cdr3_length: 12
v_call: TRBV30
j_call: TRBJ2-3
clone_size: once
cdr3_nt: TGTGCCTGGAGCGGGTCTCCAGATACGCAGTATTTT
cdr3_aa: CAWSGSPDTQYF

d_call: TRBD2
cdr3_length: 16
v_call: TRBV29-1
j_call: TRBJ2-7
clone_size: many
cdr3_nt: TGCAGCGTTGAAGATGGGAGGGCCGGTACCCCCTACGAGCAGTACTTC
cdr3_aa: CSVEDGRAGTPYEQYF

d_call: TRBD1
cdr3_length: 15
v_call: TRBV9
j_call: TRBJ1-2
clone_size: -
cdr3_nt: TGTGCCAGCAGCACAGGGGACGCAAGTAACTATGGCTACACCTTC
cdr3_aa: CASSTGDASNYGYTF

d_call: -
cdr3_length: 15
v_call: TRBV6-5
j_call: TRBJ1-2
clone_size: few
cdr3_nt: TGTGCCGGCAGTTTTAAGGCCACAACCCACTATGGCTACACCTTC
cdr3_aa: CAGSFKATTHYGYTF

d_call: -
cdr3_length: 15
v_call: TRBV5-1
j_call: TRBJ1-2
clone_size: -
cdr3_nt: TGCGCCAGCAGCTTGTCAGGGGTGAAGAGCTATGGCTACACCTTC
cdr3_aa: CASSLSGVKSYGYTF

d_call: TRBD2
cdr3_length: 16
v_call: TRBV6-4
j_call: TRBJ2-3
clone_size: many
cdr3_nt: TGTGCCAGCAGTGCCTCGACTAGCAGTCGTACAGATACGCAGTATTTT
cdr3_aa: CASSASTSSRTDTQYF

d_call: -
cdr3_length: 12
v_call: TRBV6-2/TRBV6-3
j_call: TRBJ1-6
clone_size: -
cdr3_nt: TGTGCCAGCAGCCCGGCGGGGACACCCCTCCACTTT
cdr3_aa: CASSPAGTPLHF

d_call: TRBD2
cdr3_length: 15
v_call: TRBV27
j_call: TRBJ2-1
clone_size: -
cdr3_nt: TGTGCCAGCAGTTTAGGGTCTAGCGGGAGCTACGAGCAGTTCTTC
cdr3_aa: CASSLGSSGSYEQFF

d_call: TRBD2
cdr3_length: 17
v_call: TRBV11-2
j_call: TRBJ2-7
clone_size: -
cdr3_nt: TGTGCCAGCAGCCAAGATAGAAGCGGGAGCCGCTTTTACGAGCAGTACTTC
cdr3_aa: CASSQDRSGSRFYEQYF

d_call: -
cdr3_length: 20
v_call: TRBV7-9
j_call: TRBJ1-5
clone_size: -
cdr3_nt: TGTGCCAGCAGCTTATCAACGACTTCGGCTCGTAGGGGTAGCAATCAGCCCCAGCATTTT
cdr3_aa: CASSLSTTSARRGSNQPQHF

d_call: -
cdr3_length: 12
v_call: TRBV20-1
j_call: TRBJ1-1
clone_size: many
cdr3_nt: TGCAGTGCTAGTGAGGAGGGGACTGAAGCTTTCTTT
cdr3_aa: CSASEEGTEAFF

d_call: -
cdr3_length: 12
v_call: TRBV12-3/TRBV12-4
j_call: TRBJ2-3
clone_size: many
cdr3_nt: TGTGCCAGCAGCTTTAGCACAGATACGCAGTATTTT
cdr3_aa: CASSFSTDTQYF

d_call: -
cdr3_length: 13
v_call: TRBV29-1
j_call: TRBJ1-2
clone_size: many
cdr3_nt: TGCAGCGCTAGGGAAGGGAGGACCTATGGCTACACCTTC
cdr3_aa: CSAREGRTYGYTF

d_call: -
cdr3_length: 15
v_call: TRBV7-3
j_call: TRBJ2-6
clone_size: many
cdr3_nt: TGTGCCAGCAGCCCAACGATGGCTGGGGCCAACGTCCTGACTTTC
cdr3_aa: CASSPTMAGANVLTF

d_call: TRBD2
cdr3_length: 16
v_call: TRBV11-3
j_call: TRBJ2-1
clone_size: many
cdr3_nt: TGTGCCAGCAGCTTCACTAGCGGGAGGGCTTTCCATGAGCAGTTCTTC
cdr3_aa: CASSFTSGRAFHEQFF

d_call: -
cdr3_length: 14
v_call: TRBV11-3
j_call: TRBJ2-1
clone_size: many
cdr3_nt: TGTGCCAGCAGCCAGGGGCGAGCCAACAATGAGCAGTTCTTC
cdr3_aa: CASSQGRANNEQFF

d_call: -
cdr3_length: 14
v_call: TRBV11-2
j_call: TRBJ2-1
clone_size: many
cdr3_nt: TGTGCCAGCAGCTTACAGGAATACTACAATGAGCAGTTCTTC
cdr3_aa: CASSLQEYYNEQFF

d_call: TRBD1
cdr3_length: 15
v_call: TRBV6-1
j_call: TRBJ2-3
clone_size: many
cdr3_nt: TGTGCCAGCAGCCAGACAGGGGGTAACACAGATACGCAGTATTTT
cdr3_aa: CASSQTGGNTDTQYF

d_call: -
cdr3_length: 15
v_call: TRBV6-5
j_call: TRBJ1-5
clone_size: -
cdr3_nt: TGTGCCAGCAGTTACTCGAGGGACACCTCAGGGCCCCAGCATTTT
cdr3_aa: CASSYSRDTSGPQHF

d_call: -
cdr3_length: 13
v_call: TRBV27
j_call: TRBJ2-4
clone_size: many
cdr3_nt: TGTGCCAGCAGTTTATCGTTTTCCTTCCCTGCTTACTTC
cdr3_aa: CASSLSFSFPAYF

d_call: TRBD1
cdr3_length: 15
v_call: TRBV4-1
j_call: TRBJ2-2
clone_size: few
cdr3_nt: TGCGCCAGCAGCCAAGTTGGCAGGGGGCCCGGGGAGCTGTTTTTT
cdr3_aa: CASSQVGRGPGELFF

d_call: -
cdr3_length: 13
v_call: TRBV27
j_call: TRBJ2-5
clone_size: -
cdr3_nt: TGTGCCAGCAGTTTGGATATCACGAAGACCCAGTACTTC
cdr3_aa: CASSLDITKTQYF

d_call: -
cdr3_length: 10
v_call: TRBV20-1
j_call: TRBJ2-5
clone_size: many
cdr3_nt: TGCAGTGCTAGTTCAGGCACCCAGTACTTC
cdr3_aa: CSASSGTQYF

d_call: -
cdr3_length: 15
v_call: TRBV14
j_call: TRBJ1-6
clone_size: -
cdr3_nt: TGTGCCAGCAGCCAAGGGACCCAGACTCTTCGGCCCCTCCACTTT
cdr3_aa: CASSQGTQTLRPLHF

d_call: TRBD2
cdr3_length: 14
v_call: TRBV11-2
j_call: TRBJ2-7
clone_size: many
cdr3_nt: TGTGCCAGCAGAAGCCTAGCGGGCCACTACGAGCAGTACTTC
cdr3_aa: CASRSLAGHYEQYF

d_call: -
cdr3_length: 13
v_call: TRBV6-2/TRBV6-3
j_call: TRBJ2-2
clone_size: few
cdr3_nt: TGTGCCAGCAGACGGGACAACACCGGGGAGCTGTTTTTT
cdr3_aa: CASRRDNTGELFF

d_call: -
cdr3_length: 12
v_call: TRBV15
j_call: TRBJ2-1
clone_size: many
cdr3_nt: TGTGCCACCAGCTTAACAGGGAATGAGCAGTTCTTC
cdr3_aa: CATSLTGNEQFF

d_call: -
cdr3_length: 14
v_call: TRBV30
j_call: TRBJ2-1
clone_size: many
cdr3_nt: TGTGCCTGGAGTGTCGGTCCGTCGTACAATGAGCAGTTCTTC
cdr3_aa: CAWSVGPSYNEQFF

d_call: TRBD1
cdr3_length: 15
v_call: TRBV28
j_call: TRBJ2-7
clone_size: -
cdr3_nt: TGTGCCAGCAGACTTCCGGGACAGGGCTCCTACGAGCAGTACTTC
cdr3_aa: CASRLPGQGSYEQYF

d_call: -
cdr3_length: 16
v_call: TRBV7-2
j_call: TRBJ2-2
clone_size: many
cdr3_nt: TGTGCCAGCAGAGAGACTCTACCCCGCGGGGCCGGGGAGCTGTTTTTT
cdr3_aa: CASRETLPRGAGELFF

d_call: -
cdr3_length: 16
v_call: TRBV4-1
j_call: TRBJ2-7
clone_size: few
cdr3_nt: TGCGCCAGCAGCCAAGTCCCGAGACAGGCCACCTACGAGCAGTACTTC
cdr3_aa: CASSQVPRQATYEQYF

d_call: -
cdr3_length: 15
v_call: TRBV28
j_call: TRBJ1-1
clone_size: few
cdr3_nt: TGTGCCAGCAGTTTAAGTATAGGCAGGGGCACTGAAGCTTTCTTT
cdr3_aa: CASSLSIGRGTEAFF

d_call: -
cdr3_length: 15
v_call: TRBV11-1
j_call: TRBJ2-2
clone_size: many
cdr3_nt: TGTGCCAGCAGCTTAGCGACTAGGCCCACCGGGGAGCTGTTTTTT
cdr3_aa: CASSLATRPTGELFF

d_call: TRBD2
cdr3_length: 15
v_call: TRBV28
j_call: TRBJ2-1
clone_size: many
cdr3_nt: TGTGCCACCGGAGGGATGACTAGCCCATCGAATGAGCAGTTCTTC
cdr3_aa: CATGGMTSPSNEQFF

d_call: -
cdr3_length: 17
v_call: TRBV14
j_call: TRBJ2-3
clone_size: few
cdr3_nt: TGTGCCAGCAGCCAAGATTGGTCTAGCAGCTCCACAGATACGCAGTATTTT
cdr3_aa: CASSQDWSSSSTDTQYF

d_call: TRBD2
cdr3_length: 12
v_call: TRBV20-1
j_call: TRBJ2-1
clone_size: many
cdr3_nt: TGCAGTGCTAGATCCCCTGGTGGCGGGAGTTCCTTC
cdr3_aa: CSARSPGGGSSF

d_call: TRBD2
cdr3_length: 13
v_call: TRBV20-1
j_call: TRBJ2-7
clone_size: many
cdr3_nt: TGCAGTGCTCTTTCTAGCGGGTCGTACGAGCAGTACTTC
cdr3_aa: CSALSSGSYEQYF

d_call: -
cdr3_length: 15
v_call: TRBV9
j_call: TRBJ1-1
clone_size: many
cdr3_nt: TGTGCCAGCAGCGTAGTACGGGGGGGTGGCACTGAAGCTTTCTTT
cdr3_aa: CASSVVRGGGTEAFF

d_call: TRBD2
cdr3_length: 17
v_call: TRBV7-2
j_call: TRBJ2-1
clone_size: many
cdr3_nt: TGTGCCAGCAGCCCCCGGGGAGGGACTAGCTCCTACAATGAGCAGTTCTTC
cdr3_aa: CASSPRGGTSSYNEQFF

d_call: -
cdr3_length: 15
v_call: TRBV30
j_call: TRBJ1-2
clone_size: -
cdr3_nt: TGTGCCGGAAAAACGCCGGGACCGATAAACTATGGCTACACCTTC
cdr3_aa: CAGKTPGPINYGYTF

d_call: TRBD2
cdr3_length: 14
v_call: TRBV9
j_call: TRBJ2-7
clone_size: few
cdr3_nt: TGTGCCAGCAGCAACCCGGGACTAGCGGGCGAGCAGTACTTC
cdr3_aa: CASSNPGLAGEQYF

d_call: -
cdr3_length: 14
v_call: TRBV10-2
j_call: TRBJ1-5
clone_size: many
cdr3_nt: TGCGCCAGCAGCTCCTCGGGCAACAATCAGCCCCAGCATTTT
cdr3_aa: CASSSSGNNQPQHF

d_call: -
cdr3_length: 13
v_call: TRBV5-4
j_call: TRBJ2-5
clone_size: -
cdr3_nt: TGTGCCAGCAGGAAGGGGATATCGGAGACCCAGTACTTC
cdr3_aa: CASRKGISETQYF

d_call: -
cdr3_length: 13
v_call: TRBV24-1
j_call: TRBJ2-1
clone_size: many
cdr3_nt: TGTGCCACCAGTGATTGGGCTAGAGGGAAGCAGTTCTTC
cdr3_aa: CATSDWARGKQFF

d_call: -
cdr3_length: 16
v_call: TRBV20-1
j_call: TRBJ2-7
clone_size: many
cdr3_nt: TGCAGTGCTAGAGAACAGGAGGGATTGTACCTTTTCGAGCAGTACTTC
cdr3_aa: CSAREQEGLYLFEQYF

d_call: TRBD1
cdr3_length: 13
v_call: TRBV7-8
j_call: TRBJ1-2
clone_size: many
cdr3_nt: TGTGCCAGCAGCGGGGGACAGGGGGAAGGCTACACCTTC
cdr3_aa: CASSGGQGEGYTF

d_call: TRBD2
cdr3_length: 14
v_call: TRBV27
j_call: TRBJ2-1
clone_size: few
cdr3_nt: TGTGCCAGCAGTACCGGACTAGCGGCCAATGAGCAGTTCTTC
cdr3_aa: CASSTGLAANEQFF

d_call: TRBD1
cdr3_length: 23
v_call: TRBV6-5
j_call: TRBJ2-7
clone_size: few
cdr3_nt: TGTGCCAGCAGTTACTCGAGGTACCCGATAGTTGGGCAGGGGGCCCACTCCCCCTACGAGCAGTACTTC
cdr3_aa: CASSYSRYPIVGQGAHSPYEQYF

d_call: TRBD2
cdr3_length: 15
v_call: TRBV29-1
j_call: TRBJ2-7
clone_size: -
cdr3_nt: TGCAGCGTTAGGTTCCTGGGGACTAGCGAATACGAGCAGTACTTC
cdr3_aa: CSVRFLGTSEYEQYF

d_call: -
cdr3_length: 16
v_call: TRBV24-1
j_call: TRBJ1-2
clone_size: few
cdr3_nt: TGTGCCACCAGTGATCGGACCGACGGAGCTAACTATGGCTACACCTTC
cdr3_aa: CATSDRTDGANYGYTF

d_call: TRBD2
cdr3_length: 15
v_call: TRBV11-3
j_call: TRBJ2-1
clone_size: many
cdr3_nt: TGTGCCAGCAGCGCGACTAGCGGGAGTTCGAGTGAGCAGTTCTTC
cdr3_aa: CASSATSGSSSEQFF

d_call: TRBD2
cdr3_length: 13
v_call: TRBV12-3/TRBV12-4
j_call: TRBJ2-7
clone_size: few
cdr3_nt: TGTGCCAGCAGTTTACAAGCGGGGAGCGAGCAGTACTTC
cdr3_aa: CASSLQAGSEQYF